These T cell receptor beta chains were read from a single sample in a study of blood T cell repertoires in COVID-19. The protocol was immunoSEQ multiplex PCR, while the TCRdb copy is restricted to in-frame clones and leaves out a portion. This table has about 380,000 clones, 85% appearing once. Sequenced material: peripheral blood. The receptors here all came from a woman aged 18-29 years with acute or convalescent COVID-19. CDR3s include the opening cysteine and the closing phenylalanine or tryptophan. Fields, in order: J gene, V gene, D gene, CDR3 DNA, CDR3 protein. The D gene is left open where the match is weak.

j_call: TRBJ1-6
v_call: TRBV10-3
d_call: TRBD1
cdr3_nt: TGTGCCAGCACACCGGGGACAGGAAATTCACCCCTCCACTTT
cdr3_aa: CASTPGTGNSPLHF

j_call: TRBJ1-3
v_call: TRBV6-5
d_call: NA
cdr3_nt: TGTGCCAGCAGTTACTCAGGACAGTACTCTGGAAACACCATATATTTT
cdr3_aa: CASSYSGQYSGNTIYF

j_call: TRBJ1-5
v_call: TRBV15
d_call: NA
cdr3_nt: TGTGCCACCAGCAGAGATCGTTCAGGCCCCAATCAGCCCCAGCATTTT
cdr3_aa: CATSRDRSGPNQPQHF

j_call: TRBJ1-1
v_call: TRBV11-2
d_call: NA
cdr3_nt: TGTGCCAGCAGCTCACAGGGAGGGACTGAAGCTTTCTTT
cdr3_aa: CASSSQGGTEAFF

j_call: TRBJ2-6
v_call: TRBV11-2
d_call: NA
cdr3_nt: TGTGCCAGCAGCTTAGTCGGGGGGCCTGGGGCCAACGTCCTGACTTTC
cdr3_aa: CASSLVGGPGANVLTF

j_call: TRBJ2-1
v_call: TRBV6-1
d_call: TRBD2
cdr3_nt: TGTGCCAGCAGTGAAGTCGCTAGCGGGGGAAATGAGCAGTTCTTC
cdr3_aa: CASSEVASGGNEQFF

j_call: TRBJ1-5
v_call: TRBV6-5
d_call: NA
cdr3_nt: TGTGCCAGCAGTATGCGCCAGGTATCAGGGCAGCCCCAGCATTTT
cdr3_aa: CASSMRQVSGQPQHF

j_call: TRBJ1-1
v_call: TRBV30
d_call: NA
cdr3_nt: TGTGCCTGGAGTGTATATCAGGGCGTCACTGAAGCTTTCTTT
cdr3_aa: CAWSVYQGVTEAFF

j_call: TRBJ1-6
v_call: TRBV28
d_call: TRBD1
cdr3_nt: TGTGCCAGCAGTTTTGGGACAGGGGGTCAGCCCCTCCACTTT
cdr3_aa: CASSFGTGGQPLHF

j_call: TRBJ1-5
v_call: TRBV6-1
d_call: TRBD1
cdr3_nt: TGTGCCAGCAGTGAATTCGGACAGGGCGATCAGCCCCAGCATTTT
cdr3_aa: CASSEFGQGDQPQHF